This TCR beta chain was observed in a study of shared clonotypes between healthy human individuals. CDR1 is LGHNA and CDR2 is YNFKEQ in the germline V gene. The CDR3 is 16 amino acids. V shed 0 bases and J 5 bases; nucleotides not matched to a gene: 4. CD4+ cells underwent separation, giving CD45RA+ naive and CD45RA-negative memory subsets. TCRdb's copy holds only in-frame clones and misses some; the assay was immunoSEQ multiplex PCR. The table has a few million clones, 85% to 95% seen once. The receptor comes from a man aged 18-30 years in good health. Some clones in this sample may be carry-over from other donors' samples. The V call is TRBV4-2, the J call TRBJ2-1; 10 bases are shared with TRBD2. Input material: naive CD4+ T cells from PBMCs. As to subset: CD45RA+ positively selected. The CDR3 region has the DNA TGTGCCAGCAGCCAAGATGGACTAGCGGACCACAATGAGCAGTTCTTC. It translates to CASSQDGLADHNEQFF.